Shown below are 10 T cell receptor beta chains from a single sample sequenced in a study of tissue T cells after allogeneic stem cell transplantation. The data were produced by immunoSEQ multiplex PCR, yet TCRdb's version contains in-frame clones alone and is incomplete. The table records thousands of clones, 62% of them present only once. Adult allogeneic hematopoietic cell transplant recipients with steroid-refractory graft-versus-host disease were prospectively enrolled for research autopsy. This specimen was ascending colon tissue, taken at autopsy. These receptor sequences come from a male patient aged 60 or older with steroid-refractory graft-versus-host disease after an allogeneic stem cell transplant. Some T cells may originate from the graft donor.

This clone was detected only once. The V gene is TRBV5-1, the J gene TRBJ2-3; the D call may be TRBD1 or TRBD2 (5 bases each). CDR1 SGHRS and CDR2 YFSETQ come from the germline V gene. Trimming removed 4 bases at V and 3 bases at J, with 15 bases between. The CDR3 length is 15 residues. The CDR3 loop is CASSHRMGGTDTQYF. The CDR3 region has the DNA TGCGCCAGCAGCCACAGGATGGGCGGGACAGATACGCAGTATTTT.

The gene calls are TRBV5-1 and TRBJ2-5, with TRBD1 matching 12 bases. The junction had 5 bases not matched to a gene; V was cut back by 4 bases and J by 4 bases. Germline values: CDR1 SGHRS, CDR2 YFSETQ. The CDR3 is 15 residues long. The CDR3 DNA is TGCGCCAGCAGCCCCGGGACAGGGGGCTCAGAGACCCAGTACTTC. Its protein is CASSPGTGGSETQYF.

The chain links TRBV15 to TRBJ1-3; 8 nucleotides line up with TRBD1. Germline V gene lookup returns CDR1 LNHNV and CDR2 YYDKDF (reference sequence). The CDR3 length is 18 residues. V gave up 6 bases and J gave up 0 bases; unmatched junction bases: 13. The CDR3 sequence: CATSKSGGHQDSGNTIYF. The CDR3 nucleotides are TGTGCCACCAGTAAGTCAGGGGGCCATCAAGACTCTGGAAACACCATATATTTT. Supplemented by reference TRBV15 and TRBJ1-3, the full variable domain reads DAMVIQNPRYQVTQFGKPVTLSCSQTLNHNVMYWYQQKSSQAPKLLFHYYDKDFNNEADTPDNFQSRRPNTSFCFLDIRSPGLGDTAMYLCATSKSGGHQDSGNTIYFGEGSWLTVV.

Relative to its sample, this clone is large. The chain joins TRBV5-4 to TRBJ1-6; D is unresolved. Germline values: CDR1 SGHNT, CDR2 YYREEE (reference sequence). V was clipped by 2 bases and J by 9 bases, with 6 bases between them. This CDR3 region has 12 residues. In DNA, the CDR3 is TGTGCCAGCAGCTTAGCTACTTCACCCCTCCACTTT. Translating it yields CASSLATSPLHF. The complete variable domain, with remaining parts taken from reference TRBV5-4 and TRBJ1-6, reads ETGVTQSPTHLIKTRGQQVTLRCSSQSGHNTVSWYQQALGQGPQFIFQYYREEENGRGNFPPRFSGLQFPNYSSELNVNALELDDSALYLCASSLATSPLHFGNGTRLTVT.

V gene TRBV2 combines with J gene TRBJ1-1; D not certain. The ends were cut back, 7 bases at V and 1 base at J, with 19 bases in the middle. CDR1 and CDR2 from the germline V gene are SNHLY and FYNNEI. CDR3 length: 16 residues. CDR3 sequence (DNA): TGTGCCAGCACAGGTACGACCGAAAGCAGGAACACTGAAGCTTTCTTT. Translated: CASTGTTESRNTEAFF.

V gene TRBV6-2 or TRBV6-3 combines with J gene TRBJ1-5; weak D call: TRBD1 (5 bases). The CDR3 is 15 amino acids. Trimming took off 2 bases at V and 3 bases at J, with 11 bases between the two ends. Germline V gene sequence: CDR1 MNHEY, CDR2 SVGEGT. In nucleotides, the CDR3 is TGTGCCAGCAGTTACCCGTCCAGGGTCAATCAGCCCCAGCATTTT. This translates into CASSYPSRVNQPQHF.

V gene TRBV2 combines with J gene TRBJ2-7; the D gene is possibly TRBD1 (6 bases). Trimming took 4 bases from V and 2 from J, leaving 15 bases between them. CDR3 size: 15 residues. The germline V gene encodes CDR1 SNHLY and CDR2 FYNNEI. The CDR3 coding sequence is TGTGCCAGCAGTGTGGGGCCGAGGGACACCTACGAGCAGTACTTC. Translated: CASSVGPRDTYEQYF. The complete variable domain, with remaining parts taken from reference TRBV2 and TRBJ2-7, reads EPEVTQTPSHQVTQMGQEVILRCVPISNHLYFYWYRQILGQKVEFLVSFYNNEISEKSEIFDDQFSVERPDGSNFTLKIRSTKLEDSAMYFCASSVGPRDTYEQYFGPGTRLTVT.

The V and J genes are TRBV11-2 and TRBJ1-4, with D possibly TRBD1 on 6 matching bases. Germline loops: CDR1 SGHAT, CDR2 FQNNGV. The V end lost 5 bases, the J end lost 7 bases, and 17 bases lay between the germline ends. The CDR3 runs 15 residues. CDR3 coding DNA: TGTGCCAGCAGCACTAGGGGGGTCGGACCTGAAAAACTGTTTTTT. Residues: CASSTRGVGPEKLFF.

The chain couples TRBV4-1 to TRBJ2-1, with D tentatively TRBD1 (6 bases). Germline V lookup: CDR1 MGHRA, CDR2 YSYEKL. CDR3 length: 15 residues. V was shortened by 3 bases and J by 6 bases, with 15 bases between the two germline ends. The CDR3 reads CASSHHYQGLNEQFF. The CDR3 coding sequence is TGCGCCAGCAGCCACCACTACCAGGGGCTCAATGAGCAGTTCTTC.

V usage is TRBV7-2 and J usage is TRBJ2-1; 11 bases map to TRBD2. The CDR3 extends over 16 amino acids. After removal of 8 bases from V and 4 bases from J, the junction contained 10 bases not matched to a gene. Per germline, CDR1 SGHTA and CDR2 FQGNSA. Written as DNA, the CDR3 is TGTGCCAGCTCCCCGCCTAGCGGGGGGTTTTACAATGAGCAGTTCTTC. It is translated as CASSPPSGGFYNEQFF.